What follows describes a single T cell receptor (beta chain). Its antigen is still unknown. The sample belongs to a study of human thymus T cells. The CDR3 contains 17 residues. V was clipped by 1 base and J by 3 bases; unmatched bases: 9. Germline loops: CDR1 SGHTA, CDR2 FQGNSA. TCRdb keeps only in-frame clones here, not all; method: immunoSEQ multiplex PCR. The table has roughly 120,000 clones, around 94% seen once; the top ten hold around 0.025%. Study-wide results and caveats: An apparent bias in V and J gene usage was seen in thymic and blood repertoires. Related work showed strongly overlapping thymic repertoires across unrelated individuals.

The thymus tissue came from resections taken during corrective heart surgery. Healthy Finnish infants undergoing corrective surgery for congenital heart defects provided the donor material. The rearrangement links TRBV7-2 to TRBJ2-5, with TRBD1 matching 9 bases. Input material: thymus tissue. This receptor was obtained from a boy younger than two with a congenital heart defect but otherwise immunologically healthy. The DNA for the CDR3 is TGTGCCAGCAGCTTAGATAGGACAGGGGAAGGGAAAGAGACCCAGTACTTC. It is translated as CASSLDRTGEGKETQYF.